This TCR beta chain was identified during a study of CD8+CD57+ T cells in acquired aplastic anemia. The wider study: The average for DNA from sorted CD4+ and CD8+ cells was 3.2 ug.

This clonotype was seen only a few times. Its antigen remains unidentified. Genomic DNA provided the template from which TCR beta VDJ and CDR3 profiles were obtained. TCRdb used MiXCR to reprocess the reads, holding one entry per CDR3 protein. Here the sample spans approximately 270,000 distinct CDR3 sequences, 56% being singletons. Germline CDR1 and CDR2: SEHNR and FQNEAQ (reference sequence). The CDR3 spans 12 residues. V lost 5 bases to trimming and J lost 9 bases, with 14 bases between them. The study, taken as a whole, reports: It was found that roughly 31 CD8+ CDR3 sequences were shared between patients and controls. For CD8+ Simpson's diversity, patients and controls showed no significant difference.

The sample taken for sequencing was sorted CD4+, CD8+, or CD8+CD57+ T cells (not recorded which) from PBMCs. V gene TRBV7-9 combines with J gene TRBJ2-7; the D is unclear. This TCR derives from a human donor with severe aplastic anemia or a healthy control (not recorded which). The CDR3 DNA is TGTGCCAGCAGCCTAGGTACTGTCGGGCAGTACTTC. Translating gives CASSLGTVGQYF.